The 20 T cell receptor beta chains below come from one sample, sequenced in a study of shared clonotypes between healthy human individuals. Sequencing used immunoSEQ multiplex PCR; TCRdb keeps in-frame clones, though not all of them. The sample carries a few million clones, around 95% recorded once. Sequencing was done on a sample of naive CD4+ T cells sorted from blood. Sample subset: CD45RA+ positively selected. Every receptor here comes from a man younger than 35 in good health.

The chain combines TRBV10-3 with TRBJ2-1, with D tentatively TRBD1 or TRBD2 (6 bases each). The V gene's germline CDR1 is ENHRY and CDR2 SYGVKD. This CDR3 has 13 residues. Trimming shortened V by 0 bases and J by 9 bases, and 9 bases separated the two germline ends. Written as DNA, the CDR3 is TGTGCCATCAGTGAGTCTGGGGGGCTTGAGCAGTTCTTC. The encoded protein is CAISESGGLEQFF.

The rearrangement joins TRBV7-2 to TRBJ1-2; 7 bases align to TRBD1. Germline CDR1 reads SGHTA; CDR2 reads FQGNSA. The ends lost 0 bases at V and 7 bases at J; junction bases unmatched: 2. CDR3 length: 13 amino acids. The CDR3 coding sequence is TGTGCCAGCAGCTTAGCTACAGGGGCTGGCTACACCTTC. This codes for CASSLATGAGYTF.

The V call is TRBV10-3, the J call TRBJ1-1; weak D call: TRBD1 (5 bases). This CDR3 has 18 residues. The V end was cut by 4 bases, the J end by 2 bases, with 23 bases between. Per germline, CDR1 ENHRY and CDR2 SYGVKD. The CDR3 DNA sequence: TGTGCCATCAGTGGGGGCGGCCAGGGCGGGCCAATAAACACTGAAGCTTTCTTT. Translated, it gives CAISGGGQGGPINTEAFF.

This chain uses TRBV5-1 with TRBJ2-3; a possible D gene is TRBD1 (5 bases). The V gene's germline CDR1 is SGHRS and CDR2 YFSETQ. The CDR3 length is 16 residues. With 5 bases removed from V and 1 base from J, the gap between germline ends came to 17 bases. In DNA form, the CDR3 reads TGCGCCAGCAGATACCAGGGTACCTCCGGCACAGATACGCAGTATTTT. Translated: CASRYQGTSGTDTQYF. The full variable domain, in which reference TRBV5-1 and TRBJ2-3 provide the parts outside the CDR3, is KAGVTQTPRYLIKTRGQQVTLSCSPISGHRSVSWYQQTPGQGLQFLFEYFSETQRNKGNFPGRFSGRQFSNSRSEMNVSTLELGDSALYLCASRYQGTSGTDTQYFGPGTRLTVL.

The V and J genes are TRBV5-1 and TRBJ1-6; 9 positions match TRBD1. CDR3 size: 16 residues. V gave up 0 bases and J gave up 6 bases; unmatched junction bases: 4. Per germline, CDR1 SGHRS and CDR2 YFSETQ. The CDR3 bases are TGCGCCAGCAGCTTGGTCCCGACAGGGGGTAATTCACCCCTCCACTTT. Translation gives CASSLVPTGGNSPLHF.

This clone appeared once. The chain combines TRBV10-3 with TRBJ2-1; D uncertain. CDR1 and CDR2 (germline): ENHRY, SYGVKD. The V gene lost 6 bases and the J gene lost 10 bases, with 16 bases spanning the gap. This CDR3 has 13 amino acids. CDR3 nucleotide sequence: TGTGCCATCAGGGTTACTACGGTCGGGGAGCAGTTCTTC. Translated: CAIRVTTVGEQFF.

This clone was observed once. This CDR3 reads CASSQLAGAFEETQYF. The CDR3 DNA sequence: TGCGCCAGCAGCCAACTAGCGGGGGCCTTCGAGGAGACCCAGTACTTC. This chain connects TRBV4-1 to TRBJ2-5, with 10 bases fitting TRBD2. The CDR3 runs to 16 residues. V shed 2 bases and J 5 bases; nucleotides not matched to a gene: 8. Germline V gene data show CDR1 as MGHRA and CDR2 as YSYEKL.

CDR3 nucleotide sequence: TGCGCCAGCAGGAACCGGGCCGGGCGCGTAACAGATACGCAGTATTTT. Its translation is CASRNRAGRVTDTQYF. V gene TRBV10-2 combines with J gene TRBJ2-3; D gene unclear. In germline, CDR1 is WSHSY, CDR2 SAAADI. The CDR3 length is 16 residues. V was cut by 6 bases and J by 3 bases, with 19 bases left in between.

The gene calls are TRBV7-2 and TRBJ2-7, with TRBD2 matching 8 bases. This CDR3 contains 15 residues. Germline CDR1 SGHTA, CDR2 FQGNSA. Trimming took 4 bases from V and 6 from J; bases not matched to a gene: 11. This chain's CDR3 is CASSSNSGVPAEQYF. In nucleotides, the CDR3 is TGTGCCAGCAGCTCCAATAGCGGGGTACCTGCCGAGCAGTACTTC.

As concerns this clone: Distinct nucleotide sequences in the sample also encode this CDR3. The chain uses TRBV29-1 and TRBJ2-3, with TRBD1 matching over 11 bases. Germline trimming cut 6 bases from V and 4 bases from J; bases unmatched to any gene: 3. There are 13 residues in the CDR3. The germline CDR1 and CDR2 sequences are SQVTM and ANQGSEA. The CDR3 region has the DNA TGCAGCGTCGAGGGACAGGGGGCAGATACGCAGTATTTT. It encodes CSVEGQGADTQYF.

The chain links TRBV30 to TRBJ2-5; 8 positions agree with TRBD2. The assigned J gene may be wrong: the sequence end matches TRBJ2-7 better. Germline V CDR1 and CDR2: GTSNPN, SVGIG (reference sequence). The CDR3 consists of 13 residues. CDR3 DNA: TGTGCCTGGAAGGTCGGGGGGGTCTACGAGCAGTACTTC. It translates to CAWKVGGVYEQYF.

The V call is TRBV28, the J call TRBJ1-6; D is unresolved. The germline V gene has CDR1 MDHEN and CDR2 SYDVKM. This CDR3 has 15 amino acids. V was trimmed by 2 bases and J by 9 bases, leaving 14 bases between them. The CDR3 region is CASSLQVQARSPLHF. CDR3 in DNA: TGTGCCAGCAGTTTACAGGTCCAGGCTCGTTCACCCCTCCACTTT.

This chain uses TRBV14 with TRBJ2-6; the D is unclear. Germline CDR1 and CDR2: SGHDN and FVKESK. CDR3 length equals 20 residues. Trimming took off 5 bases at V and 0 bases at J, with 23 bases between the two ends. The chain's CDR3 is CASSFKSYPRWASGANVLTF. CDR3 nucleotide sequence: TGTGCCAGCAGCTTCAAGAGTTACCCGCGATGGGCCTCTGGGGCCAACGTCCTGACTTTC.

As concerns this clone: The same CDR3 arises from other DNA sequences in this sample as well. The V gene is TRBV27, the J gene TRBJ1-2, with unresolved D. CDR3 size: 14 residues. From germline, CDR1 is MNHEY and CDR2 SMNVEV (reference sequence). Between the trimmed V and J ends, which lost 6 bases and 3 bases, there was a span of 14 bases. The CDR3 bases are TGTGCCAGCAGCCGACGGGGTGGGGACTATGGCTACACCTTC. This encodes CASSRRGGDYGYTF.

The chain carries TRBV5-1 and TRBJ2-7; 11 nucleotides agree with TRBD1. Looked up from germline, CDR1 is SGHRS and CDR2 is YFSETQ. The CDR3 is 17 amino acids. V shed 3 bases, J shed 7 bases, and the junction held 15 bases outside the gene matches. The CDR3: CASSSTVTGTGGYEQYF. The CDR3 region has the DNA TGCGCCAGCAGCTCGACTGTAACCGGGACAGGGGGTTATGAGCAGTACTTC.

The V and J genes are TRBV9 and TRBJ1-4; 11 nucleotides align to TRBD1. V trimming: 3 bases; J trimming: 7 bases; junction bases outside the gene matches: 5. The CDR3 runs 15 residues. Germline CDR1 and CDR2: SGDLS and YYNGEE. CDR3 bases: TGTGCCAGCAGCGGTGGACAGGGGGCCGGTGAAAAACTGTTTTTT. This sequence encodes CASSGGQGAGEKLFF.

This clone has more than one count but fewer than ten. The chain recombines TRBV10-3 with TRBJ2-2; 8 nucleotides line up with TRBD1. Germline CDR1 reads ENHRY; CDR2 reads SYGVKD. The CDR3 has 11 amino acids. The junction had 1 base not matched to a gene; V was cut back by 10 bases and J by 6 bases. The CDR3 protein is CATDRAGELFF. The CDR3 nucleotides are TGTGCCACGGACAGGGCCGGGGAGCTGTTTTTT.

This clone was detected once. This chain links TRBV29-1 with TRBJ1-5, with 7 bases identical to TRBD1. CDR1 SQVTM and CDR2 ANQGSEA come from the germline V gene. J gave up 5 bases and V 6 bases, and 7 bases lay outside the gene matches. The CDR3 is made up of 13 amino acids. The CDR3 DNA is TGCAGCGTGGCCCTAGGGACAGATCAGCCCCAGCATTTT. Translation gives CSVALGTDQPQHF.

The V and J genes are TRBV5-1 and TRBJ2-2; TRBD1 might be the D (6 bases). The CDR3 is 15 amino acids. Germline values: CDR1 SGHRS, CDR2 YFSETQ. V lost 4 bases to trimming and J lost 0 bases, with 10 bases between them. CDR3 bases: TGCGCCAGCAGCGCCGGACAGCCGAACACCGGGGAGCTGTTTTTT. Translated, it gives CASSAGQPNTGELFF.

The J gene is TRBJ2-3, the V gene TRBV7-2; D is tentatively TRBD1 or TRBD2 (6 bases each). Looked up from germline, CDR1 is SGHTA and CDR2 is FQGNSA. Trimming stripped 2 bases from V and 1 base from J, with 16 bases between. The length of the CDR3 is 17 residues. DNA of the CDR3: TGTGCCAGCAGCTTAATACAGTGGGGGGCCGGCACAGATACGCAGTATTTT. Protein sequence: CASSLIQWGAGTDTQYF.